These T cell receptor beta chains were read from a single sample in a study of blood T cell repertoires in COVID-19. The data were produced by immunoSEQ multiplex PCR, yet TCRdb's version contains in-frame clones alone and is incomplete. The sample yields over 150,000 clones, roughly 82% seen once. Input material: peripheral blood. The receptors were gathered from a human donor in a cohort sampled during active COVID-19. The CDR3 runs from the conserved cysteine through the conserved F or W. A D gene is named only where the DNA matches it firmly. Rows give clone size only sometimes, using once, few, many, or a class for an expanded clone.

TRBJ1-2,.,TRBV5-4,.,14,CASSLDRTNYGYTF,TGTGCCAGCAGCTTGGACAGAACAAACTATGGCTACACCTTC
TRBJ2-4,TRBD2,TRBV27,.,12,CASSLTGGLQYF,TGTGCCAGCAGTTTGACGGGAGGGCTTCAGTACTTC
TRBJ2-5,TRBD1,TRBV6-5,.,13,CASRPPGTVTQYF,TGTGCCAGCAGACCACCCGGGACAGTGACTCAGTACTTC
TRBJ2-3,.,TRBV18,.,15,CASSLPRLSTDTQYF,TGTGCCAGCTCACTACCCAGGCTAAGCACAGATACGCAGTATTTT
TRBJ2-7,TRBD2,TRBV12-3/TRBV12-4,.,13,CASSLASGYEQYF,TGTGCCAGCAGTTTGGCTAGCGGGTACGAGCAGTACTTC
TRBJ2-2,.,TRBV18,.,13,CASSPRSAGELFF,TGTGCCAGCTCACCAAGGAGCGCTGGGGAGCTGTTTTTT
TRBJ2-7,TRBD1,TRBV28,.,16,CASSPGGTGVAYEQYF,TGTGCCAGCAGCCCCGGTGGGACAGGTGTAGCCTACGAGCAGTACTTC
TRBJ1-3,.,TRBV10-2,.,13,CASRTFSGNTIYF,TGCGCCAGCAGAACATTCTCTGGAAACACCATATATTTT
TRBJ2-7,TRBD2,TRBV19,few,16,CASMGLADTHHYEQYF,TGTGCCAGTATGGGACTAGCGGACACACACCACTACGAGCAGTACTTC
TRBJ2-1,.,TRBV19,.,15,CASSRPAVSYNEQFF,TGTGCCAGTAGCCGCCCAGCGGTGTCCTACAATGAGCAGTTCTTC
TRBJ2-1,.,TRBV28,.,13,CASSGSPPWEQFF,TGTGCCAGCAGCGGTAGCCCGCCGTGGGAGCAGTTCTTC
TRBJ2-3,TRBD2,TRBV7-8,.,15,CASSSSGTAADTQYF,TGTGCCAGCAGTTCTAGCGGGACGGCGGCAGATACGCAGTATTTT
TRBJ1-5,.,TRBV28,.,15,CASSAPGHSGQPQHF,TGTGCCAGCAGTGCCCCGGGACATTCTGGCCAGCCCCAGCATTTT
TRBJ2-4,TRBD1,TRBV2,.,13,CASTRTGIDIQYF,TGTGCCAGCACTCGGACAGGGATTGACATTCAGTACTTC
TRBJ1-1,TRBD1,TRBV4-1,.,12,CASSQAGGKAFF,TGCGCCAGCAGCCAGGCAGGGGGAAAAGCTTTCTTT
TRBJ2-3,TRBD2,TRBV28,.,16,CASSLGVAGSTDTQYF,TGTGCCAGCAGTTTGGGGGTAGCGGGAAGCACAGATACGCAGTATTTT
TRBJ1-1,.,TRBV11-2,few,16,CASSLSRGSRNTEAFF,TGTGCCAGCAGCCTCAGTAGGGGGTCTAGGAACACTGAAGCTTTCTTT
TRBJ2-1,TRBD2,TRBV25-1,.,17,CASSGLAGGFSYNEQFF,TGTGCCAGCAGTGGACTAGCGGGAGGGTTTTCCTACAATGAGCAGTTCTTC
TRBJ2-1,TRBD2,TRBV28,.,16,CASSPGVAGGDNEQFF,TGTGCCAGCAGCCCGGGGGTAGCGGGAGGCGACAATGAGCAGTTCTTC
TRBJ2-3,.,TRBV3-1/TRBV3-2,.,16,CASSQEESGGEFTQYF,TGTGCCAGCAGCCAAGAGGAGAGTGGAGGTGAATTTACGCAGTATTTT
TRBJ2-1,TRBD2,TRBV4-1,.,15,CASSQIAGGPSEQFF,TGCGCCAGCAGCCAGATAGCGGGAGGGCCCAGTGAGCAGTTCTTC
TRBJ2-3,TRBD2,TRBV10-1,.,15,CASSASGRVTDTQYF,TGCGCCAGCAGTGCTAGCGGGAGGGTCACAGATACGCAGTATTTT
TRBJ1-1,.,TRBV6-5,few,13,CASSYLANTEAFF,TGTGCCAGCAGTTACTTGGCGAACACTGAAGCTTTCTTT
TRBJ1-1,.,TRBV29-1,.,13,CSVARGMDTEAFF,TGCAGCGTTGCCAGGGGTATGGACACTGAAGCTTTCTTT
TRBJ2-1,.,TRBV19,once,16,CASTKTGRSSYNEQFF,TGTGCCAGTACCAAGACTGGCCGGAGCTCCTACAATGAGCAGTTCTTC
TRBJ2-3,.,TRBV19,.,16,CASRDNRFSPTDTQYF,TGTGCCAGTAGGGACAACAGGTTCTCACCCACAGATACGCAGTATTTT
TRBJ1-5,TRBD1,TRBV5-1,.,17,CASSLGPGQGSNQPQHF,TGCGCCAGCAGCTTGGGTCCTGGACAGGGAAGCAATCAGCCCCAGCATTTT
TRBJ2-1,.,TRBV7-2,.,13,CASSRGHLNEQFF,TGTGCCAGCAGCCGCGGACATTTGAATGAGCAGTTCTTC
TRBJ2-6,.,TRBV7-2,.,18,CASSFKGPTFSGANVLTF,TGTGCCAGCAGCTTCAAGGGGCCCACCTTCTCTGGGGCCAACGTCCTGACTTTC